Described below is a single T cell receptor (beta chain) sequence and its context. The data derive from a study of blood T cells in healthy people across ages. There were at least 6 micrograms of total RNA extracted from every sample. The CDR3 covers 17 residues. J was trimmed by 6 bases and V by 4 bases; bases with no gene match: 8. CDR1 and CDR2 from the germline V gene are MNHEY and SMNVEV (reference sequence). A second 7 to 11 cycle PCR used barcoded and J-beta primers. From the 5' RACE reads, TCRdb called clonotypes with MiXCR, one entry per CDR3 protein. In the table there are 730,000 or so distinct CDR3 sequences, about 43% of which are singletons.

Material: blood. The chain combines TRBV27 with TRBJ2-5; TRBD2 matches 16 bases. This TCR derives from a man aged 80 or over in good health. The CDR3 is CASSSQGLAGGQKTQYF. DNA of the CDR3: TGTGCCAGCAGTTCCCAGGGACTAGCGGGAGGGCAAAAGACCCAGTACTTC.